This T cell receptor beta chain came from a study of blood T cell repertoires in COVID-19. Study at large: The analysed material was cDNA or gDNA that came from T cells, B-cell-depleted T cells, or PBMCs.

Original methodology: How many nucleated cells were present was estimated from reference gene primer amplification. This table comes from immunoSEQ multiplex PCR, and its TCRdb copy is limited to in-frame clones, with some not included. The V and J calls and clone size come from that table; D and trimming were worked out from the DNA. The data contain some 40,000 clones, just over 90% of them seen just once; the ten biggest clones take up approximately 0.37%. Seattle-derived patients entered the study during active infection and were followed longitudinally. The clonotype was recovered from a man in his fifties with COVID-19, enrolled during active disease. The sample was peripheral blood.

CDR3: CASSIRAGGGTDTQYF. The CDR3, as DNA: TGTGCCAGTAGTATTAGGGCGGGAGGTGGCACAGATACGCAGTATTTT. The V gene is TRBV19, the J gene TRBJ2-3; TRBD2 aligns across 8 bases. Per the germline V gene, CDR1 is LNHDA and CDR2 is SQIVND (reference sequence). CDR3 length: 16 residues. V lost 3 bases to trimming and J lost 1 base; unmatched junction nucleotides: 6.